This T cell receptor beta chain appears in the sequencing data of a study of blood T cells in healthy people across ages. Study-wide findings and caveats: Long-lived and aged donors differed, with more naive CD4+ cells and higher diversity in the long-lived. Older age went with lower TCR beta diversity per million T cells, in a roughly linear way. Expanded clonotype changes were possibly confounded by unknown donor CMV status.

On this clonotype itself: Antigen: not known.

Trimming took 6 bases from V and 4 from J, leaving 16 bases between them. This CDR3 has 14 amino acids. Germline values: CDR1 MNHEY, CDR2 SMNVEV (reference sequence). Next came a second PCR, run for about 7 to 12 cycles, which used a sample-barcoded 5' primer along with a J-beta primer mix. Unique molecular identifiers of 12 random nucleotides labeled each cDNA. TCRdb used MiXCR to reprocess the 5' RACE reads, holding one entry per CDR3 protein. The sample yields about 800,000 distinct CDR3 sequences, around 50% seen once. This clonotype was sampled from a man of 80 years or more in good health. The chain is built from TRBV27 and TRBJ2-7; maybe TRBD1 (6 bases). Sequenced: blood. In DNA, the CDR3 is TGTGCCAGCAGCCCCTTACGGGACAAATACGAGCAGTACTTC. This codes for CASSPLRDKYEQYF.